The 32 T cell receptor beta chains in this list originate from one sample, sequenced in a study of T cells in Graves' hyperthyroidism and ophthalmopathy (dated by TCRdb to the late 2010s). The library came from multiplex PCR. For sequencing, an Illumina HiSeq 2000 was employed. The TCR beta CDR3 regions were amplified from the RNA transcripts. For the first round of RT-PCR on the TCR CDR3, the HTBI primer set was used together with the Qiagen OneStep RT-PCR kit. Using fastp at Q25 and MiXCR, TCRdb reprocessed the public reads and kept productive beta chains. All rows with the same CDR3 protein become a single entry with the most common DNA and genes. Counted in this sample were approximately 590,000 distinct CDR3 sequences; about 15% of them appeared once. Clones ranked in the top ten supply around 7.5% of the sample. Material: blood. Source of these receptors: a woman aged 25 to 45 with Graves' hyperthyroidism.

The chain couples TRBV6-1 to TRBJ2-2, with TRBD2 identical over 7 bases. J gave up 5 bases and V 7 bases, and 13 bases lay outside the gene matches. Per germline, CDR1 MNHNS and CDR2 SASEGT. The length of the CDR3 is 16 residues. The CDR3 loop is CASTKLLTSRTGELFF. CDR3 nucleotides: TGTGCCAGCACCAAGCTTTTGACTAGCAGAACCGGGGAGCTGTTTTTT.

The chain carries TRBV19 and TRBJ1-2; D ambiguous. CDR3 size: 12 residues. Germline V CDR1 and CDR2: LNHDA, SQIVND (reference sequence). Trimming removed 6 bases from V and 8 bases from J, with 13 bases in between. CDR3 nucleotide sequence: TGTGCCAGTAGCCGGGAATATCACGGCTACACCTTC. Translated: CASSREYHGYTF.

This clonotype was found many times. The gene calls are TRBV10-3 and TRBJ2-1, with D perhaps TRBD2 (6 bases). The CDR3 totals 14 residues. Germline lookup yields CDR1 ENHRY and CDR2 SYGVKD. V was trimmed by 4 bases and J by 2 bases, leaving 9 bases between them. The CDR3 here is CAISAGDAYNEQFF. The DNA of the CDR3 is TGTGCCATCAGTGCGGGAGACGCCTACAATGAGCAGTTCTTC.

This clonotype came up a few times. J is TRBJ2-5 and V is TRBV7-2; D call uncertain. CDR1 and CDR2 from the germline V gene are SGHTA and FQGNSA. CDR3 length: 18 residues. The ends were cut back, 3 bases at V and 5 bases at J, with 25 bases in the middle. The chain's CDR3 is CASSFGRNALSRKETQYF. In nucleotides, the CDR3 is TGTGCCAGCAGCTTCGGCAGGAACGCCCTTAGCCGAAAGGAGACCCAGTACTTC.

This clonotype has a handful of counts. This sequence joins TRBV27 and TRBJ2-1; no reliable D call. The germline V gene encodes CDR1 MNHEY and CDR2 SMNVEV (reference sequence). CDR3 length equals 15 residues. The V and J ends lost 4 bases and 5 bases respectively, with 15 bases between them. CDR3 in DNA: TGTGCCAGCAGTTCGCAGCAGCCGCTAGACAATGAGCAGTTCTTC. Encoded protein: CASSSQQPLDNEQFF.

This clonotype was recorded many times. The rearrangement links TRBV20-1 to TRBJ1-5; D unclear. The CDR3 contains 12 residues. Germline V gene data show CDR1 as DFQATT and CDR2 as SNEGSKA (reference sequence). V gave up 1 base and J gave up 8 bases, with 9 bases separating them. The DNA for the CDR3 is TGCAGTGCTAGAGCGCCCCTTGAGCCCCAGCATTTT. It codes for CSARAPLEPQHF.

About this clonotype itself: This may be a read error, as it is one base from a much larger clone. The rearrangement links TRBV11-2 to TRBJ2-7; D remains ambiguous. The V gene lost 0 bases and the J gene lost 6 bases, with 15 bases spanning the gap. The CDR3 sequence is 15 residues long. The germline CDR1 and CDR2 sequences are SGHAT and FQNNGV. CDR3 coding DNA: TGTGCCAGCAGCTTAGAAGAAGGTTGGGCCCCCGAGCAGTACTTC. Encoded protein: CASSLEEGWAPEQYF.

This clonotype was seen many times. CDR3 DNA: TGTGCCAGCAGCTCACCCGGTGGCGGGGACACTGAAGCTTTCTTT. This codes for CASSSPGGGDTEAFF. The chain employs TRBV9 and TRBJ1-1; D unresolved. This CDR3 contains 15 residues. V was shortened by 4 bases and J by 3 bases, with 16 bases between the two germline ends. The germline V gene has CDR1 SGDLS and CDR2 YYNGEE.

This clonotype was seen a handful of times. The chain is built from TRBV4-1 and TRBJ1-1; TRBD1 is a possible D gene (6 bases). Per germline, CDR1 MGHRA and CDR2 YSYEKL. This CDR3 spans 14 amino acids. V was clipped by 1 base and J by 6 bases, with 12 bases between them. CDR3 protein: CASSQARGGSEAFF. The CDR3 bases are TGCGCCAGCAGCCAAGCCCGCGGGGGCTCTGAAGCTTTCTTT.

At least ten counts were recorded for this clonotype. The chain couples TRBV20-1 to TRBJ2-7; TRBD1 might be the D (6 bases). V was trimmed by 3 bases and J by 2 bases, leaving 17 bases between them. The V gene's germline CDR1 is DFQATT and CDR2 SNEGSKA (reference sequence). The CDR3 is 15 residues long. Here the CDR3 DNA reads TGCAGTGCTAGGGACAGACAAAGAACAGCCTACGAGCAGTACTTC. Protein product: CSARDRQRTAYEQYF.

This clonotype appeared many times. CDR3 nucleotides: TGTGCCAGCAGTTACGTGAGACTAGTGAACCGAATGACCCCGAAAGAGACCCAGTACTTC. This codes for CASSYVRLVNRMTPKETQYF. J is TRBJ2-5 and V is TRBV6-5, with a tentative D call TRBD2 (6 bases). The CDR3 runs 20 residues. CDR1 is MNHEY and CDR2 is SVGAGI in the germline V gene. The ends were cut back, 2 bases at V and 3 bases at J, with 28 bases in the middle.

This clonotype has at least ten counts. This rearrangement joins TRBV3-1 to TRBJ1-4; 7 nucleotides match TRBD1. With 5 bases clipped from V and 5 bases from J, the junction kept 8 bases outside the gene matches. Germline V gives CDR1 LGHDT, CDR2 YNNKEL (reference sequence). The CDR3 is 15 residues long. CDR3 nucleotide sequence: TGTGCCAGCAGCTCTCAACAGGGGTGGAATGAAAAACTGTTTTTT. This codes for CASSSQQGWNEKLFF. The whole variable domain, filled in from reference TRBV3-1 and TRBJ1-4, reads DTAVSQTPKYLVTQMGNDKSIKCEQNLGHDTMYWYKQDSKKFLKIMFSYNNKELIINETVPNRFSPKSPDKAHLNLHINSLELGDSAVYFCASSSQQGWNEKLFFGSGTQLSVL.

The chain couples TRBV28 to TRBJ1-2, with a weak D call TRBD1 (6 bases). This CDR3 comprises 15 residues. The germline CDR1 and CDR2 sequences are MDHEN and SYDVKM. Trimming shortened V by 5 bases and J by 7 bases, and 20 bases separated the two germline ends. CDR3 bases: TGTGCCAGCAGTCCCCGACAGGACCTCTTGGCTGGCTACACCTTC. It specifies CASSPRQDLLAGYTF.

The rearrangement links TRBV18 to TRBJ2-1; 9 nucleotides align to TRBD1. Germline assignment: CDR1 KGHSH and CDR2 LQKENI. V was pared by 2 bases and J by 4 bases, with 9 bases of the junction left unmatched. The CDR3 totals 17 residues. This chain's CDR3 is CASSPGRTGASYNEQFF. CDR3 sequence (DNA): TGTGCCAGCTCACCAGGACGGACAGGGGCGTCGTACAATGAGCAGTTCTTC.

There are a few counts of this clonotype. V and J are TRBV27 and TRBJ2-7, with 9 bases that match TRBD1. Germline CDR1 and CDR2: MNHEY and SMNVEV (reference sequence). V trimming: 9 bases; J trimming: 3 bases; junction bases outside the gene matches: 12. This CDR3 has 15 amino acids. DNA of the CDR3: TGTGCCAGTGTTGCACCGGGACAGGGCGTCTACGAGCAGTACTTC. Its translation: CASVAPGQGVYEQYF.

This clonotype was counted at least ten times. The genes are TRBV5-1 and TRBJ2-1, with 9 bases identical to TRBD1. Germline CDR1 and CDR2: SGHRS and YFSETQ. This CDR3 comprises 15 residues. The trim removed 6 bases at V and 9 bases at J, leaving 13 bases unmatched. The CDR3 coding sequence is TGCGCCAGCATCATAGACAGGGGGGTATCGGGTGAGCAGTTCTTC. This codes for CASIIDRGVSGEQFF.

This clonotype was seen repeatedly, ten times or more. The rearrangement links TRBV28 to TRBJ2-3; tentatively, D is TRBD1 (5 bases). This CDR3 is built from 13 residues. CDR1 and CDR2 (germline): MDHEN, SYDVKM. With 8 bases removed from V and 0 bases from J, the gap between germline ends came to 9 bases. The CDR3 DNA follows: TGTGCCAGCGGGGCAGGGAGCACAGATACGCAGTATTTT. Translating gives CASGAGSTDTQYF.

This clonotype was seen ten or more times. The chain has TRBV20-1 and TRBJ2-5; the match to TRBD2 covers 16 bases. Unmatched junction bases numbered 23, after V lost 0 bases and J lost 4 bases. The CDR3 is made up of 23 amino acids. CDR1 DFQATT and CDR2 SNEGSKA come from the germline V gene (reference sequence). The CDR3 is CSARDPLRKSGTSGRGSPETQYF. The CDR3 nucleotides read TGCAGTGCTAGAGATCCACTTCGTAAATCCGGGACTAGCGGGAGGGGTTCCCCAGAGACCCAGTACTTC.

J is TRBJ2-1 and V is TRBV27; D possibly matches TRBD1 or TRBD2 (5 bases each). With 6 bases removed from V and 0 bases from J, the gap between germline ends came to 15 bases. This CDR3 comprises 16 residues. Looked up from germline, CDR1 is MNHEY and CDR2 is SMNVEV (reference sequence). CDR3 DNA sequence: TGTGCCAGCAGGGGGGTCGGTCAGGGCTCCTACAATGAGCAGTTCTTC. Amino acid sequence: CASRGVGQGSYNEQFF.

This clonotype was found many times. Because the CDR3's place on the DNA is in doubt, the DNA is left out and the CDR3 is given as listed by TCRdb. The chain is built from TRBV7-9 and TRBJ2-1; the DNA was not compared with TRBD1, the D call given in the table. The CDR3 length is 15 residues, termini included. Germline V gene data show CDR1 as SEHNR and CDR2 as FQNEAQ (reference sequence). The CDR3 spells CASSFGNGAVNEQFF.

The rearrangement joins TRBV20-1 to TRBJ2-7, with 14 positions matching TRBD2. This CDR3 spans 16 amino acids. V dropped 5 bases and J dropped 6; count of bases not matched to a gene: 12. Per germline, CDR1 DFQATT and CDR2 SNEGSKA (reference sequence). The CDR3 nucleotides are TGCAGTGCTTTACGACTAGCGGGAGGGTTTTTGTCCGAGCAGTACTTC. Its translation: CSALRLAGGFLSEQYF.

The table lists this clonotype with many counts. This chain joins TRBV27 and TRBJ2-7, with 7 nucleotides matching TRBD1. V shed 8 bases, J shed 3 bases, and the junction held 7 bases outside the gene matches. The CDR3 is made up of 13 amino acids. CDR1 MNHEY and CDR2 SMNVEV come from the germline V gene (reference sequence). CDR3 nucleotide sequence: TGTGCCAGCGGGGTTGACAGGGACTACGAGCAGTACTTC. Protein sequence: CASGVDRDYEQYF.

The chain recombines TRBV5-4 with TRBJ1-1, with a possible D match to TRBD1 (5 bases). CDR1 and CDR2 (germline): SGHNT, YYREEE (reference sequence). Trimming shortened V by 6 bases and J by 3 bases, and 27 bases separated the two germline ends. The length of the CDR3 is 18 residues. The CDR3 nucleotides are TGTGCCAGCATCGACGACGAGCGCCCAGGGAAGGTCTACACTGAAGCTTTCTTT. Translating gives CASIDDERPGKVYTEAFF.

In its sample, this clonotype was seen many times. The chain has TRBV5-6 and TRBJ2-1, with TRBD2 matching 11 bases. Germline V gene lookup returns CDR1 SGHDT and CDR2 YYEEEE. J lost 8 bases, V lost 2 bases, and 9 bases had no gene match. The CDR3 consists of 16 residues. The DNA of the CDR3 is TGTGCCAGCAGCTTCCAAACTAGCGGGAGAATTGATGAGCAGTTCTTC. Translated: CASSFQTSGRIDEQFF.

The V and J genes are TRBV7-3 and TRBJ2-1; D is ambiguous. The germline V and J ends were trimmed by 2 bases and 5 bases, with 13 bases remaining between them. The germline V gene has CDR1 SGHTA and CDR2 FQGTGA. The CDR3 runs to 15 residues. The CDR3 bases are TGTGCCAGCAGCTTATTTGAAATATCAAACAATGAGCAGTTCTTC. It yields the protein CASSLFEISNNEQFF.

In its sample, this clonotype was seen a few times. The gene calls are TRBV7-9 and TRBJ1-4; TRBD1 is a possible D gene (5 bases). The CDR3 sequence is 13 residues long. Germline CDR1 is SEHNR and CDR2 is FQNEAQ (reference sequence). V lost 1 base and J 6 bases, leaving 6 bases between the germline ends. Here the CDR3 reads CASSLEGDEKLFF. CDR3 nucleotides: TGTGCCAGCAGCTTAGAAGGGGATGAAAAACTGTTTTTT.

The gene calls are TRBV19 and TRBJ2-1; a weak D match, TRBD2 (5 bases). The germline gives CDR1 LNHDA, CDR2 SQIVND (reference sequence). The CDR3 consists of 13 residues. The ends were cut back, 1 base at V and 8 bases at J, with 9 bases in the middle. The CDR3 here is CASSIVGEDEQFF. CDR3 bases: TGTGCCAGTAGTATAGTCGGGGAAGATGAGCAGTTCTTC.

The chain couples TRBV19 to TRBJ2-7; D possibly corresponds to TRBD1 (6 bases). The CDR3 is 13 residues long. In germline, CDR1 is LNHDA, CDR2 SQIVND (reference sequence). V was pared by 3 bases and J by 2 bases, with 8 bases between. The chain's CDR3 is CASSIGDTYEQYF. The CDR3 nucleotides are TGTGCCAGTAGTATTGGGGACACCTACGAGCAGTACTTC.

Details on this clonotype: Mismatch with germline at one junction end may stem from a read error. The V call is TRBV3-1, the J call TRBJ1-6, with D maybe TRBD1 (5 bases). CDR3 length: 13 amino acids. CDR1 LGHDT and CDR2 YNNKEL come from the germline V gene (reference sequence). CDR3 bases: TGTGCCAACAGCCAACGGGGGAATTCACCCCTCCACTTT. Encoded protein: CANSQRGNSPLHF.

This clonotype came up many times. V gene TRBV7-2 combines with J gene TRBJ2-7; D is unresolved. The CDR3 totals 14 residues. Germline CDR1 and CDR2: SGHTA and FQGNSA. V lost 5 bases and J lost 0, with 11 bases in between. The CDR3 DNA reads TGTGCCAGCAGCCCAGTCGGCACCTCCTACGAGCAGTACTTC. It translates to CASSPVGTSYEQYF.

This clonotype was observed many times. The chain recombines TRBV6-2 or TRBV6-3 with TRBJ1-5; unclear D gene. This CDR3 has 15 residues. Germline CDR1 is MNHEY and CDR2 is SVGEGT. V was cut by 8 bases and J by 2 bases, with 16 bases left in between. In DNA, the CDR3 is TGTGCCAGCGCACTTGGGCCGGCGGGCAATCAGCCCCAGCATTTT. Translating gives CASALGPAGNQPQHF.

The table lists this clonotype with many counts. This rearrangement joins TRBV20-1 to TRBJ2-7; D unresolved. The CDR3 has 15 residues. The V gene lost 3 bases and the J gene lost 2 bases, with 17 bases spanning the gap. Germline values: CDR1 DFQATT, CDR2 SNEGSKA (reference sequence). The CDR3 loop is CSASRIGENPYEQYF. CDR3 DNA sequence: TGCAGTGCTAGTAGGATAGGCGAGAACCCCTACGAGCAGTACTTC.